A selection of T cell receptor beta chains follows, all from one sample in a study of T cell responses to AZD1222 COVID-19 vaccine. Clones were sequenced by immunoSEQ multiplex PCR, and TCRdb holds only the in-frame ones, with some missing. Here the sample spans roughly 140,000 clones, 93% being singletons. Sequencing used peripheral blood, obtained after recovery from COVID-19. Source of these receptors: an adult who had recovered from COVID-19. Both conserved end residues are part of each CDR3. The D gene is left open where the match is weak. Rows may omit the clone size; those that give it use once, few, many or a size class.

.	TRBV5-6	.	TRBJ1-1	CASSLGGSGNTEAFF	TGTGCCAGCAGCTTGGGGGGGAGTGGCAACACTGAAGCTTTCTTT
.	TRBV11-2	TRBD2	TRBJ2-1	CASSPGLAGGFGEQFF	TGTGCCAGCAGCCCCGGACTAGCGGGAGGGTTTGGTGAGCAGTTCTTC
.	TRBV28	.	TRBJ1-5	CASSPPGFVQPQHF	TGTGCCAGCAGTCCCCCGGGGTTTGTACAGCCCCAGCATTTT
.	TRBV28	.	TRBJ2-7	CASSLPGPYEQYF	TGTGCCAGCAGTTTACCCGGACCCTACGAGCAGTACTTC
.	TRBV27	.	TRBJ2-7	CASSWAGTHFYEQYF	TGTGCCAGCAGTTGGGCCGGGACCCATTTCTACGAGCAGTACTTC
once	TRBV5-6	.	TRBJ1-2	CASSRTGQNYGYTF	TGTGCCAGCAGCCGTACCGGACAGAACTATGGCTACACCTTC
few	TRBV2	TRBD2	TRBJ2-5	CASSEEGLGSETQYF	TGTGCCAGCAGTGAAGAGGGACTAGGCTCCGAGACCCAGTACTTC
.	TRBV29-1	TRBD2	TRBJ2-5	CSGGGSGRAGETQYF	TGCAGCGGAGGGGGTAGCGGGAGGGCCGGAGAGACCCAGTACTTC
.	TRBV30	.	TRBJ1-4	CAWSVMGGAEKLFF	TGTGCCTGGAGTGTTATGGGGGGCGCGGAAAAACTGTTTTTT
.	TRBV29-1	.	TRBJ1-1	CSVVENTEAFF	TGCAGCGTTGTAGAGAACACTGAAGCTTTCTTT
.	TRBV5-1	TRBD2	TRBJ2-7	CASSERTSGSAEQYF	TGCGCCAGCAGCGAAAGGACTAGCGGGAGTGCCGAGCAGTACTTC
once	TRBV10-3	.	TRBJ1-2	CAISVAGRNANYGYTF	TGTGCCATCAGTGTGGCAGGGAGGAACGCTAACTATGGCTACACCTTC
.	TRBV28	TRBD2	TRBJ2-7	CASSPWTSSYEQYF	TGTGCCAGCAGTCCATGGACTAGCAGCTACGAGCAGTACTTC
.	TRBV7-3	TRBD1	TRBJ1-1	CASSITGQGGTEAFF	TGTGCCAGCAGCATAACGGGACAGGGAGGCACTGAAGCTTTCTTT
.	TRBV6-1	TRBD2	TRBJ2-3	CASSEINPGTIRTDTQYF	TGTGCCAGCAGTGAAATTAACCCCGGGACTATTCGCACAGATACGCAGTATTTT
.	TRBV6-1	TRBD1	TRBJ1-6	CASSETGQLNSPLHF	TGTGCCAGCAGTGAGACGGGACAGCTCAATTCACCCCTCCACTTT
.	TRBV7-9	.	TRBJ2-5	CASSGRRETQYF	TGTGCCAGCAGCGGGCGAAGAGAGACCCAGTACTTC
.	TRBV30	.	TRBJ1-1	CAWSEGGGDTEAFF	TGTGCCTGGAGTGAGGGGGGAGGCGACACTGAAGCTTTCTTT
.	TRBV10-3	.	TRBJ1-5	CAIGKGQGDQPQHF	TGTGCCATCGGTAAGGGACAAGGAGATCAGCCCCAGCATTTT
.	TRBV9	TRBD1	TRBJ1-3	CASSVAGAGGISGNTIYF	TGTGCCAGCAGCGTAGCTGGGGCAGGGGGTATCAGTGGAAACACCATATATTTT
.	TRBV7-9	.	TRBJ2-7	CASSLTSGILNYEQYF	TGTGCCAGCAGCTTAACGTCCGGCATCCTCAACTACGAGCAGTACTTC
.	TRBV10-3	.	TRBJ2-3	CAISENALASSTDTQYF	TGTGCCATCAGTGAGAACGCCCTAGCGTCTAGCACAGATACGCAGTATTTT
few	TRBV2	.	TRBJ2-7	CASRVTYEQYF	TGTGCCAGCAGAGTGACCTACGAGCAGTACTTC
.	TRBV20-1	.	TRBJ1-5	CSASDGVSNQPQHF	TGCAGTGCTAGTGATGGGGTTAGCAATCAGCCCCAGCATTTT
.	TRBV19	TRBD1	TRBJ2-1	CASSPGTGFEYEQFF	TGTGCCAGTAGTCCCGGGACAGGGTTTGAGTATGAGCAGTTCTTC
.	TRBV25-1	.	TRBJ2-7	CASSGRTGPPLSEQYF	TGTGCCAGCAGTGGGAGGACGGGCCCACCACTTTCCGAGCAGTACTTC
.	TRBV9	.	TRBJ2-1	CASSVGITYNEQFF	TGTGCCAGCAGCGTAGGGATCACCTACAATGAGCAGTTCTTC
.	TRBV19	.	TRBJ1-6	CASGSASYNSPLHF	TGTGCCAGTGGGTCTGCCTCCTATAATTCACCCCTCCACTTT
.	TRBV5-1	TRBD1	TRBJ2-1	CASSPGQGFNNEQFF	TGCGCCAGCAGCCCCGGACAGGGTTTTAACAATGAGCAGTTCTTC
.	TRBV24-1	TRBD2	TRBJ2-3	CATSDPGLAGSPVREYF	TGTGCCACCAGTGACCCCGGACTAGCGGGGTCCCCTGTTCGGGAGTATTTT
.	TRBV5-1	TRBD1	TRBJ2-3	CASSLPWTGVPDTQYF	TGCGCCAGCAGCTTGCCTTGGACAGGAGTTCCAGATACGCAGTATTTT
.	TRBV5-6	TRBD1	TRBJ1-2	CASSLGTGLSNYGYTF	TGTGCCAGCAGCTTGGGGACAGGCCTGTCTAACTATGGCTACACCTTC
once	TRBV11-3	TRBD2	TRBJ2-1	CASSQANGRHNEQFF	TGTGCCAGCAGCCAGGCGAACGGGAGGCACAATGAGCAGTTCTTC
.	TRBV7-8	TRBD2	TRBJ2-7	CASSLGLAGGLLTYEQYF	TGTGCCAGCAGCTTAGGACTAGCGGGAGGACTCCTAACCTACGAGCAGTACTTC
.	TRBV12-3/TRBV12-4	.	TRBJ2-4	CACTEQNIQYF	TGTGCCTGTACGGAACAAAACATTCAGTACTTC
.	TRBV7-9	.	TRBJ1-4	CASSLAGGSNEKLFF	TGTGCCAGCAGCTTAGCAGGGGGTTCTAATGAAAAACTGTTTTTT
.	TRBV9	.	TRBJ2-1	CASSVAANEQFF	TGTGCCAGCAGCGTAGCTGCCAATGAGCAGTTCTTC
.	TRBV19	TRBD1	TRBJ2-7	CASSTAGRTGDYEQYF	TGTGCCAGTAGCACGGCGGGCCGGACAGGGGACTACGAGCAGTACTTC
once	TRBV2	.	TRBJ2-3	CASSPLQGDTQYF	TGTGCCAGCAGTCCTCTCCAGGGGGATACGCAGTATTTT
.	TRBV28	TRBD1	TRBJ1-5	CASSRGQGKVQPQHF	TGTGCCAGCAGCCGCGGACAGGGGAAAGTTCAGCCCCAGCATTTT
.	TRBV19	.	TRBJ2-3	CASSIRGGADTQYF	TGTGCCAGTAGTATAAGAGGGGGGGCAGATACGCAGTATTTT
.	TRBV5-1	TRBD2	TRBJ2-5	CASSLGLAGDGETQYF	TGCGCCAGCAGCTTGGGACTAGCGGGAGATGGGGAGACCCAGTACTTC
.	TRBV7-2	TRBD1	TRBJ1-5	CASSLPGQPSISNQPQHF	TGTGCCAGCAGCTTGCCGGGACAGCCTTCGATTAGCAATCAGCCCCAGCATTTT
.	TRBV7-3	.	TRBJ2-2	CASSLAGTGELFF	TGTGCCAGCAGCCTCGCCGGGACTGGGGAGCTGTTTTTT
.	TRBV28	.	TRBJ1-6	CASSERRSNSPLHF	TGTGCCAGCAGTGAAAGACGAAGTAATTCACCCCTCCACTTT
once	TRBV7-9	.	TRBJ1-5	CASSLEMGGRSNQPQHF	TGTGCCAGCAGCTTAGAAATGGGGGGCAGGAGCAATCAGCCCCAGCATTTT
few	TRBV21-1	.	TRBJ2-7	CASRTARYEQYF	TGTGCCAGCAGAACGGCGAGGTACGAGCAGTACTTC
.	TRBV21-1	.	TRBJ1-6	CASSPAGAQGASSYNSPLHF	TGTGCCAGCAGCCCCGCGGGGGCCCAGGGGGCCAGCTCCTATAATTCACCCCTCCACTTT
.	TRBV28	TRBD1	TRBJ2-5	CASRLGTGQETQYF	TGTGCCAGCAGACTTGGGACAGGCCAAGAGACCCAGTACTTC